A single sample is the source of the 9 T cell receptor beta chains below, sequenced in a study of naive and memory T cell subsets. Four PCR rounds used nested alpha and beta constant region primers plus the SP2 primer. TCRdb analysed the UMI-ligation and nested PCR reads with MiXCR anew, one entry per CDR3 protein. Of approximately 30,000 distinct CDR3 sequences listed, roughly 5.5% were seen once; the top ten hold around 7.4%. TCR cDNA received a 3' ligated oligonucleotide that carried a UMI. The sample taken for sequencing was blood. The receptor set was obtained from an adult in good health.

This clonotype was detected once. A much more abundant neighbour one base away suggests this may be a read error. The chain joins TRBV6-2 or TRBV6-3 to TRBJ2-7; D unclear. This CDR3 spans 14 amino acids. The V and J ends lost 6 bases and 6 bases respectively, with 18 bases between them. Germline V CDR1 and CDR2: MNHEY, SVGEGT. CDR3 amino acids: CASSHHGYTSEQYF. The CDR3 DNA reads TGTGCCAGCAGCCACCATGGTTATACCTCCGAGCAGTACTTC.

By proportion, this clonotype is medium-sized (0.01 to 0.1%). The DNA of the CDR3 is TGTGCCAGCAGCCACGGGACTAGCGGTGAGCAGTACTTC. Encoded protein: CASSHGTSGEQYF. V and J are TRBV3-1 and TRBJ2-7; 11 nucleotides agree with TRBD2. After removal of 3 bases from V and 7 bases from J, the junction contained 2 bases not matched to a gene. The CDR3 runs to 13 residues. Per the germline V gene, CDR1 is LGHDT and CDR2 is YNNKEL (reference sequence).

This clonotype was observed at least ten times. It is likely a read error, because the conserved phenylalanine at the end of the CDR3 is missing. The DNA is left out, because the CDR3 cannot be placed on it with certainty; the CDR3 is given as TCRdb lists it. V and J are TRBV6-5 and TRBJ1-6; the DNA was not used to check the table's D call, TRBD1. Germline assignment: CDR1 MNHEY and CDR2 SVGAGI. The CDR3 spans 9 residues, counting both ends. CDR3 sequence reads: CAPKTAHIP.

As for this clonotype: It may be a read error: a sequence one base away is much more abundant. The chain couples TRBV2 to TRBJ2-3; D is uncertain. V dropped 2 bases and J dropped 8 bases, with 5 bases sitting between them. The CDR3 runs 11 residues. The germline CDR1 and CDR2 sequences are SNHLY and FYNNEI. As DNA, the CDR3 is TGTGCCAGCAGTGAACTCCGTACGCAGTATTTT. Translation gives CASSELRTQYF.

A few counts support this clonotype. The genes are TRBV15 and TRBJ2-7, with 8 bases matching TRBD2. CDR1 and CDR2 (germline): LNHNV, YYDKDF (reference sequence). The CDR3 length is 15 residues. The V segment lost 6 bases and the J segment 4 bases; nucleotides outside the gene matches: 11. In nucleotides, the CDR3 is TGTGCCACCAGTCCTAACGGGGCTAGCGGGTACGAGCAGTACTTC. It specifies CATSPNGASGYEQYF.

J is TRBJ1-5 and V is TRBV27; TRBD1 is a possible D gene (5 bases). Germline CDR1 and CDR2: MNHEY and SMNVEV (reference sequence). V dropped 2 bases and J dropped 4 bases, with 9 bases sitting between them. CDR3 length: 14 amino acids. The CDR3 loop is CASSLVAGNQPQHF. The DNA for the CDR3 is TGTGCCAGCAGTTTAGTCGCAGGGAATCAGCCCCAGCATTTT.

This clonotype appeared a few times. The chain carries TRBV6-6 and TRBJ2-5; no reliable D call. The V gene's germline CDR1 is MNHNY and CDR2 SVGAGI (reference sequence). The CDR3 contains 13 residues. Trimming took off 6 bases at V and 4 bases at J, with 12 bases between the two ends. CDR3 region: CASRTDLLETQYF. Written as DNA, the CDR3 is TGTGCCAGCAGAACTGACCTGTTAGAGACCCAGTACTTC.

This clonotype was detected a few times. The chain employs TRBV30 and TRBJ2-7; D gene ambiguous. The length of the CDR3 is 12 residues. CDR1 and CDR2 (germline): GTSNPN, SVGIG (reference sequence). With 2 bases removed from V and 5 bases from J, the gap between germline ends came to 10 bases. This CDR3 reads CAWSFSSNEQYF. The CDR3 DNA is TGTGCCTGGAGTTTCAGTTCGAACGAGCAGTACTTC.

This clonotype was observed at least ten times. The chain links TRBV5-1 to TRBJ1-1; D is possibly TRBD1 (6 bases). The germline V gene encodes CDR1 SGHRS and CDR2 YFSETQ. This CDR3 region has 16 residues. V shed 3 bases and J shed 0 bases, with 15 bases lying between them. For the CDR3, the DNA is TGCGCCAGCAGCTCAGGGGTTTGGCGTATGAACACTGAAGCTTTCTTT. Amino acids: CASSSGVWRMNTEAFF.